These T cell receptor beta chains were read from a single sample in a study of liver allograft versus peripheral blood T cells. TCRdb called the reads again in MiXCR, with one record for every CDR3 protein. Counted here are about 14,000 distinct CDR3 sequences, 20% occurring once; the ten biggest clones make up around 5.8%. The receptors derive from a human patient who had a liver transplant. Among the T cells, some may be from the graft donor. Each CDR3 is given with its conserved first and last residue. A D gene is named only where the DNA matches it firmly. The size entry is marked missing in some rows and otherwise reads once, few, many or a size class.

>TRBV7-2|-|TRBJ2-3|-
CASSRWRATDTQYF
TGTGCCAGCAGCCGCTGGCGGGCCACAGATACGCAGTATTTT
>TRBV28|TRBD1|TRBJ1-6|-
CASSSRQGSSYNSPLHF
TGTGCCAGCAGTAGCCGACAGGGAAGCTCCTATAATTCACCCCTCCACTTT
>TRBV5-6|TRBD1|TRBJ1-4|-
CASSLGQGGSEKLFF
TGTGCCAGCAGCTTGGGCCAGGGGGGTAGTGAAAAACTGTTTTTT
>TRBV9|TRBD1|TRBJ1-2|-
CASSVSTGAEYGYTF
TGTGCCAGCAGCGTTTCGACAGGGGCCGAGTATGGCTACACCTTC
>TRBV12-3/TRBV12-4|-|TRBJ2-2|once
CASSSYAGELFF
TGTGCCAGCAGTTCTTACGCCGGGGAGCTGTTTTTT
>TRBV6-6|TRBD1|TRBJ1-5|-
CASSEDRGTYYSNQPQHF
TGTGCCAGCAGTGAGGACAGGGGAACCTATTATAGCAATCAGCCCCAGCATTTT
>TRBV7-3|-|TRBJ1-6|few
CASSLTGHTNSPLHF
TGTGCCAGCAGCTTAACAGGGCACACTAATTCACCCCTCCACTTT
>TRBV6-1|-|TRBJ2-1|-
CASRTPTASSYNEQFF
TGTGCCAGCAGAACCCCGACAGCGAGCTCCTACAATGAGCAGTTCTTC
>TRBV19|-|TRBJ1-2|many
CATRQTYGYTF
TGTGCCACTAGACAGACCTATGGCTACACCTTC
>TRBV12-3/TRBV12-4|-|TRBJ1-5|-
CASRGYNQPQHF
TGTGCCAGCAGGGGTTACAATCAGCCCCAGCATTTT
>TRBV28|-|TRBJ1-4|-
CASSSTAINEKLFF
TGTGCCAGCAGTTCGACAGCTATTAATGAAAAACTGTTTTTT
>TRBV6-5|-|TRBJ1-2|many
CASSHAETGYTF
TGTGCCAGCAGCCACGCGGAGACGGGCTACACCTTC
>TRBV19|TRBD1|TRBJ1-1|medium-sized
CASSTDRENTEAFF
TGTGCCAGTAGTACTGACAGGGAGAACACTGAAGCTTTCTTT
>TRBV6-1|-|TRBJ2-7|medium-sized
CASSDGTLYEQYF
TGTGCCAGCAGTGATGGGACACTCTACGAGCAGTACTTC
>TRBV6-1|-|TRBJ1-1|-
CASSEEPGATEAFF
TGTGCCAGCAGTGAAGAGCCGGGGGCAACTGAAGCTTTCTTT
>TRBV18|-|TRBJ1-4|many
CASSPGQDEKLFF
TGTGCCAGCTCACCAGGGCAGGATGAAAAACTGTTTTTT
>TRBV12-3/TRBV12-4|-|TRBJ1-5|once
CASSLAGARSQHF
TGTGCCAGCAGTTTAGCAGGGGCCCGGTCCCAGCATTTT
>TRBV30|-|TRBJ2-1|few
CAWSVDEQFF
TGTGCCTGGAGTGTTGATGAGCAGTTCTTC
>TRBV5-5|-|TRBJ1-3|few
CASSLDPSSGNTIYF
TGTGCCAGCAGCTTGGACCCGAGCTCTGGAAACACCATATATTTT
>TRBV27|-|TRBJ1-2|few
CASSSEYNYGYTF
TGTGCCAGCAGTTCCGAATATAACTATGGCTACACCTTC
>TRBV6-1|-|TRBJ1-4|medium-sized
CASSSQGGNEKLFF
TGTGCCAGCAGTTCACAGGGAGGCAATGAAAAACTGTTTTTT
>TRBV18|-|TRBJ2-7|many
CASSPPRGANEQYF
TGTGCCAGCTCACCGCCCCGGGGTGCTAACGAGCAGTACTTC
>TRBV6-5|TRBD1|TRBJ1-2|many
CASRSTGGVVYGYTF
TGTGCCAGCAGATCGACAGGGGGCGTTGTCTATGGCTACACCTTC
>TRBV15|-|TRBJ1-2|few
CATSRDSGRVGGYTF
TGTGCCACCAGCAGAGATAGTGGCAGGGTAGGAGGCTACACCTTC
>TRBV20-1|-|TRBJ1-1|-
CSAREGPKNTEAFF
TGCAGTGCTAGAGAGGGCCCCAAGAACACTGAAGCTTTCTTT
>TRBV6-5|-|TRBJ2-7|many
CASSRDTLYEQYF
TGTGCCAGCAGTAGGGACACCCTCTACGAGCAGTACTTC
>TRBV6-5|-|TRBJ2-6|-
CASLNLGSGANVLTF
TGTGCCAGCCTGAACTTAGGGTCTGGGGCCAACGTCCTGACTTTC
>TRBV19|-|TRBJ1-3|-
CASSPPGDGGNTIYF
TGTGCCAGTAGCCCCCCGGGAGATGGCGGAAACACCATATATTTT
>TRBV20-1|TRBD2|TRBJ2-4|-
CSARALGLAGENIQYF
TGCAGTGCTAGAGCCCTTGGACTAGCGGGGGAGAACATTCAGTACTTC
>TRBV16|TRBD1|TRBJ1-1|many
CASSLSTGLGTEAFF
TGTGCCAGCAGCCTCTCGACAGGGCTGGGAACTGAAGCTTTCTTT
>TRBV6-5|TRBD2|TRBJ2-5|few
CASSYSEASGGLQETQYF
TGTGCCAGCAGTTACTCGGAGGCTAGCGGGGGCCTACAAGAGACCCAGTACTTC
>TRBV10-3|TRBD1|TRBJ1-2|-
CAIATGSNYGYTF
TGCGCCATCGCGACAGGGTCCAACTATGGCTACACCTTC
>TRBV20-1|-|TRBJ1-2|few
CSLREGGGGYTF
TGCAGTCTCCGGGAGGGAGGTGGAGGCTACACCTTC
>TRBV30|-|TRBJ2-6|many
CAWSVSGWGSGANVLTF
TGTGCCTGGAGTGTAAGTGGGTGGGGCTCTGGGGCCAACGTCCTGACTTTC
>TRBV19|TRBD1|TRBJ1-1|medium-sized
CASSILGQGGTEAFF
TGTGCCAGTAGTATATTGGGACAGGGGGGAACTGAAGCTTTCTTT
>TRBV6-1|-|TRBJ2-7|many
CASRLDSYEQYF
TGTGCCAGCAGGCTTGACAGCTACGAGCAGTACTTC
>TRBV7-3|-|TRBJ1-6|once
CASSSLNNSPLHF
TGTGCCAGCAGCTCCCTAAATAATTCACCCCTCCACTTT
>TRBV27|-|TRBJ1-2|many
CASSFPVSLRLSLCYTF
TGTGCCAGCAGTTTTCCTGTCTCTCTGAGGCTATCCCTCTGCTACACCTTC
>TRBV6-1|-|TRBJ2-7|many
CAAARVSYEQYF
TGTGCGGCGGCACGGGTCTCCTACGAGCAGTACTTC
>TRBV5-6|-|TRBJ1-4|-
CASSSKWGTNEKLFF
TGTGCCAGCAGCTCGAAATGGGGCACTAATGAAAAACTGTTTTTT
>TRBV11-2|TRBD2|TRBJ2-5|-
CASSLRGTQETQNF
TGTGCCAGCAGCCTGCGGGGGACCCAAGAGACCCAGAACTTC
>TRBV6-2/TRBV6-3|-|TRBJ1-2|few
CASSDGEVYGYTF
TGTGCCAGCAGCGATGGGGAAGTCTATGGCTACACCTTC
>TRBV6-2/TRBV6-3|-|TRBJ2-1|many
CASSYRGTNEQFF
TGTGCCAGCAGTTATCGGGGGACCAATGAGCAGTTCTTC
>TRBV15|TRBD1|TRBJ1-2|medium-sized
CATSRTGQGIDGYTF
TGTGCCACCAGCAGAACAGGACAGGGCATCGATGGCTACACCTTC
>TRBV20-1|-|TRBJ1-4|-
CSASRGSGSTNEKLFF
TGCAGTGCTAGTCGAGGTAGCGGATCAACTAATGAAAAACTGTTTTTT
>TRBV5-4|-|TRBJ2-1|few
CASSQLDNEQFF
TGTGCCAGCAGCCAATTGGACAATGAGCAGTTCTTC
>TRBV5-4|TRBD2|TRBJ2-1|-
CASSPRLAGMTYNEQFF
TGTGCCAGCAGCCCCCGACTAGCGGGGATGACCTACAATGAGCAGTTCTTC
>TRBV6-1|-|TRBJ1-1|many
CASSARATFWAFF
TGTGCCAGCAGTGCCCGGGCGACCTTCTGGGCTTTCTTT
>TRBV18|TRBD1|TRBJ1-3|-
CASSPGTASGNTIYF
TGTGCCAGCTCACCAGGGACAGCTTCTGGAAACACCATATATTTT
>TRBV5-5|-|TRBJ1-1|-
CASSSYPIVTEAFF
TGTGCCAGCAGCTCCTACCCTATAGTAACTGAAGCTTTCTTT
>TRBV7-9|TRBD1|TRBJ1-1|-
CASSFEGAGNTEAFF
TGTGCCAGCAGCTTTGAGGGGGCGGGGAACACTGAAGCTTTCTTT
>TRBV19|-|TRBJ1-2|medium-sized
CASTEGGEGAYGYTF
TGTGCCAGTACCGAAGGGGGGGAGGGCGCCTATGGCTACACCTTC
>TRBV30|TRBD1|TRBJ1-2|many
CAWRPKGGGYTF
TGTGCCTGGAGGCCCAAAGGGGGCGGCTACACCTTC
>TRBV20-1|-|TRBJ1-1|few
CSARNLGTEAFF
TGCAGTGCCCGTAACTTAGGTACTGAAGCTTTCTTT
>TRBV7-9|TRBD1|TRBJ1-1|-
CASSSLTGVRTEAFF
TGTGCCAGCAGCTCCCTGACAGGGGTGCGGACTGAAGCTTTCTTT
>TRBV18|-|TRBJ1-4|few
CASSRDRTEKLFF
TGTGCCAGCTCACGTGACAGGACTGAAAAACTGTTTTTT
>TRBV10-3|TRBD1|TRBJ1-1|medium-sized
CAISESKGAVTEAFF
TGTGCCATCAGTGAGTCGAAGGGGGCTGTCACTGAAGCTTTCTTT